The 20 T cell receptor beta chains below were found in one sample sequenced in a study of blood T cell repertoires in COVID-19. Here immunoSEQ multiplex PCR was the method, and the copy in TCRdb shows in-frame clones only, minus some. The sample holds about 220,000 clones; approximately 80% are singletons and the top ten take 15% to 20%. Sequencing used peripheral blood. The receptors derive from a man in his thirties or forties with active or convalescent COVID-19.

The chain uses TRBV9 and TRBJ2-2; TRBD2 might be the D (5 bases). The CDR3 is 15 residues long. Germline CDR1 SGDLS, CDR2 YYNGEE. Trimming took 3 bases from V and 5 from J, leaving 14 bases between them. The CDR3 loop is CASSADGRGTGELFF. The CDR3, as DNA: TGTGCCAGCAGCGCTGACGGCCGAGGGACCGGGGAGCTGTTTTTT. Drawing the rest from reference TRBV9 and TRBJ2-2, the complete variable domain is DSGVTQTPKHLITATGQRVTLRCSPRSGDLSVYWYQQSLDQGLQFLIQYYNGEERAKGNILERFSAQQFPDLHSELNLSSLELGDSALYFCASSADGRGTGELFFGEGSRLTVL.

The chain is built from TRBV7-9 and TRBJ1-2; 7 bases agree with TRBD1. Trimming took 5 bases from V and 2 from J; bases not matched to a gene: 8. Germline values: CDR1 SEHNR, CDR2 FQNEAQ (reference sequence). The CDR3 loop spans 15 amino acids. CDR3 loop: CASSASGGGNYGYTF. CDR3 in DNA: TGTGCCAGCAGCGCATCAGGGGGAGGCAACTATGGCTACACCTTC. Full variable domain (outside the CDR3, taken from reference TRBV7-9 and TRBJ1-2): DTGVSQNPRHKITKRGQNVTFRCDPISEHNRLYWYRQTLGQGPEFLTYFQNEAQLEKSRLLSDRFSAERPKGSFSTLEIQRTEQGDSAMYLCASSASGGGNYGYTFGSGTRLTVV.

This clone was detected only a few times. The chain combines TRBV28 with TRBJ2-1; TRBD1 is a possible D gene (6 bases). The CDR3 contains 15 residues. Trimming cost V 5 bases and J 0 bases, with 11 bases left between them. Germline V gene lookup returns CDR1 MDHEN and CDR2 SYDVKM. The DNA of the CDR3 is TGTGCCAGCAGTCAAAACAGGGCCTCCTACAATGAGCAGTTCTTC. Amino acid sequence: CASSQNRASYNEQFF.

The chain uses TRBV28 and TRBJ1-1; D is undetermined. V was shortened by 4 bases and J by 4 bases, with 7 bases between the two germline ends. Germline V gene lookup returns CDR1 MDHEN and CDR2 SYDVKM. The CDR3 is 12 amino acids. This CDR3 is CASSSPSTEAFF. For the CDR3, the DNA is TGTGCCAGCAGTTCCCCGAGCACTGAAGCTTTCTTT.

Regarding this clone: Other DNA sequences in this specimen translate into the identical CDR3. The chain couples TRBV4-3 to TRBJ1-2; D not certain. The CDR3 is 15 amino acids. Trimming shortened V by 0 bases and J by 8 bases, and 16 bases separated the two germline ends. The germline V gene has CDR1 LGHNA and CDR2 YSLEER. The CDR3 here is CASSQDLVRRVGYTF. As DNA, the CDR3 is TGCGCCAGCAGCCAAGATCTTGTGCGTCGGGTCGGCTACACCTTC.

The rearrangement links TRBV24-1 to TRBJ2-1, with 13 bases fitting TRBD2. V lost 3 bases, J lost 11 bases, and 6 bases stayed unmatched. There are 15 residues in the CDR3. Germline V gene lookup returns CDR1 KGHDR and CDR2 SFDVKD. This CDR3 reads CATSDPGTSGTQQFF. The CDR3 nucleotides are TGTGCCACCAGTGATCCCGGGACTAGCGGGACTCAGCAGTTCTTC.

The V and J genes are TRBV4-1 and TRBJ1-5; possibly TRBD1 for D (5 bases). The germline V and J ends were trimmed by 0 bases and 0 bases, with 15 bases remaining between them. The CDR3 is made up of 18 amino acids. Germline CDR1 is MGHRA and CDR2 is YSYEKL. CDR3 nucleotide sequence: TGCGCCAGCAGCCAAGATCAGGTGGGGGGGAATAGCAATCAGCCCCAGCATTTT. Translated: CASSQDQVGGNSNQPQHF.

The chain has TRBV3-1 (or the pseudogene TRBV3-2) and TRBJ1-2; D perhaps matches TRBD1 (6 bases). The CDR3 loop spans 13 amino acids. V gave up 3 bases and J gave up 8 bases, with 13 bases separating them. The germline V gene has CDR1 LGHDT and CDR2 YNNKEL (reference sequence). CDR3 in DNA: TGTGCCAGCAGCCAGGGGGCCCCCTGGGGCTACACCTTC. This encodes CASSQGAPWGYTF.

The rearrangement uses TRBV7-2 and TRBJ1-1; D remains unclear. Germline V gene lookup returns CDR1 SGHTA and CDR2 FQGNSA. Trimming shortened V by 1 base and J by 1 base, and 7 bases separated the two germline ends. CDR3 length equals 14 residues. The DNA of the CDR3 is TGTGCCAGCAGCTTAGGCACAGCGAACACTGAAGCTTTCTTT. Encoded protein: CASSLGTANTEAFF.

The chain carries TRBV29-1 and TRBJ2-7, with 11 positions matching TRBD1. There are 13 residues in the CDR3. After removal of 4 bases from V and 4 bases from J, the junction contained 3 bases not matched to a gene. Germline V gene data show CDR1 as SQVTM and CDR2 as ANQGSEA. CDR3 nucleotides: TGCAGCGTTGGGCGGGACAGGGGGTACGAGCAGTACTTC. Its protein is CSVGRDRGYEQYF.

The CDR3 nucleotides are TGTGCCAGCAAAACTCGACAGGGAGTAGGTGGAAACACCATATATTTT. This codes for CASKTRQGVGGNTIYF. The chain joins TRBV28 to TRBJ1-3; 7 bases align to TRBD1. This CDR3 is built from 16 residues. After removal of 7 bases from V and 3 bases from J, the junction contained 12 bases not matched to a gene. CDR1 is MDHEN and CDR2 is SYDVKM in the germline V gene.

CDR3 sequence reads: CATGGSSGNTIYF. The CDR3 coding sequence is TGTGCCACGGGGGGCAGCTCTGGAAACACCATATATTTT. The chain employs TRBV6-1 and TRBJ1-3, with a weak D call TRBD1 (6 bases). Trimming cost V 10 bases and J 0 bases, with 10 bases left between them. The CDR3 has 13 residues. Germline CDR1 is MNHNS and CDR2 is SASEGT.

The J gene is TRBJ1-3, the V gene TRBV5-1, with 12 bases matching TRBD1. The CDR3 is 18 residues long. V shed 3 bases, J shed 0 bases, and the junction held 7 bases outside the gene matches. CDR1 is SGHRS and CDR2 is YFSETQ in the germline V gene. The CDR3 nucleotides read TGCGCCAGCAGCTCAGAAGGGACAGGGGGCATCTCTGGAAACACCATATATTTT. Amino acid sequence: CASSSEGTGGISGNTIYF.

A few counts support this clone. The chain employs TRBV29-1 and TRBJ2-5, with a possible D match to TRBD2 (5 bases). The CDR3 totals 15 residues. V gave up 4 bases and J gave up 5 bases, with 20 bases separating them. Per the germline V gene, CDR1 is SQVTM and CDR2 is ANQGSEA. The chain's CDR3 is CSVVGNREFGETQYF. CDR3 in DNA: TGCAGCGTTGTGGGGAACCGGGAATTCGGGGAGACCCAGTACTTC. The entire variable domain, with the rest obtained from reference TRBV29-1 and TRBJ2-5, is as follows: SAVISQKPSRDICQRGTSLTIQCQVDSQVTMMFWYRQQPGQSLTLIATANQGSEATYESGFVIDKFPISRPNLTFSTLTVSNMSPEDSSIYLCSVVGNREFGETQYFGPGTRLLVL.

The chain is built from TRBV27 and TRBJ2-1, with 8 bases that match TRBD2. CDR3 length: 15 amino acids. With 7 bases clipped from V and 8 bases from J, the junction kept 13 bases outside the gene matches. Germline V lookup: CDR1 MNHEY, CDR2 SMNVEV (reference sequence). The CDR3 DNA reads as TGTGCCAGCACCCATCCTAAGCGGGAGCCACATGAGCAGTTCTTC. It yields the protein CASTHPKREPHEQFF.

This rearrangement joins TRBV5-1 to TRBJ2-3; 8 nucleotides line up with TRBD2. Germline CDR1 reads SGHRS; CDR2 reads YFSETQ. J lost 0 bases, V lost 2 bases, and 5 bases had no gene match. This CDR3 comprises 16 residues. The CDR3 loop is CASSFDPGGSTDTQYF. CDR3 nucleotides: TGCGCCAGCAGCTTTGACCCGGGGGGGAGCACAGATACGCAGTATTTT.

The CDR3 coding sequence is TGTGCCAGCAGCCAAGTCCCCACAGCGGGGGGGCCAGGAGATACGCAGTATTTT. This encodes CASSQVPTAGGPGDTQYF. The chain employs TRBV3-1 (or the pseudogene TRBV3-2) and TRBJ2-3; 10 positions match TRBD2. J gave up 5 bases and V 1 base, and 12 bases lay outside the gene matches. This CDR3 has 18 residues. The germline V gene has CDR1 LGHDT and CDR2 YNNKEL (reference sequence).

The chain links TRBV5-4 to TRBJ2-7; the match to TRBD2 covers 10 bases. The CDR3 is made up of 15 amino acids. J lost 3 bases, V lost 4 bases, and 7 bases had no gene match. CDR1 SGHNT and CDR2 YYREEE come from the germline V gene (reference sequence). The CDR3 region is CASSLSSGGGYEQYF. Written as DNA, the CDR3 is TGTGCCAGCAGCCTAAGCAGCGGGGGGGGCTACGAGCAGTACTTC.

The chain uses TRBV6-1 and TRBJ1-5, with D possibly matching TRBD1 (6 bases). The CDR3 runs to 15 residues. V lost 3 bases and J 0 bases, leaving 9 bases between the germline ends. Germline V gene data show CDR1 as MNHNS and CDR2 as SASEGT. CDR3: CASSDWGHSNQPQHF. CDR3 sequence (DNA): TGTGCCAGCAGTGATTGGGGGCATAGCAATCAGCCCCAGCATTTT.

This chain links TRBV15 with TRBJ1-2; D is perhaps TRBD1 (5 bases). The CDR3 is 14 residues long. V was pared by 0 bases and J by 5 bases, with 10 bases between. Germline-derived CDR1 and CDR2 are LNHNV and YYDKDF (reference sequence). This CDR3 is CATSRDSGGYGYTF. CDR3 in DNA: TGTGCCACCAGCAGAGATTCGGGGGGTTATGGCTACACCTTC. Full variable domain (outside the CDR3, taken from reference TRBV15 and TRBJ1-2): DAMVIQNPRYQVTQFGKPVTLSCSQTLNHNVMYWYQQKSSQAPKLLFHYYDKDFNNEADTPDNFQSRRPNTSFCFLDIRSPGLGDTAMYLCATSRDSGGYGYTFGSGTRLTVV.